Given below is one T cell receptor (beta chain) in context. The data stem from a study of blood T cell repertoires in COVID-19. About the research overall: The United States, Italy and Spain provided the acute and convalescent COVID-19 samples.

As processed by the authors: Estimation of nucleated cell counts relied on the amplification of reference gene primers. Produced via immunoSEQ multiplex PCR; TCRdb's table is partial and in-frame only. V and J calls and clone size are given by that table; D and trimming were obtained from the DNA. The sample has tens of thousands of clones, roughly 76% seen once. The CDR3 sequence is 14 residues long. Germline V gene sequence: CDR1 ENHRY, CDR2 SYGVKD. Trimming removed 8 bases from V and 4 bases from J; junction bases left unmatched: 8. This receptor was obtained from a woman older than 75 with active or convalescent COVID-19. Sequenced: peripheral blood. V is TRBV10-3 and J is TRBJ2-5; 9 bases map to TRBD2. CDR3 DNA sequence: TGTGCCATCTCAGGCGGGGGGGCGAGAGAGACCCAGTACTTC. This sequence encodes CAISGGGARETQYF.